The next 9 T cell receptor beta chains were all read from a single sample in a study of spatial heterogeneity in lung cancer. No cognate antigen is known for these TCRs. TCRdb redid the calling of the 5' RACE reads with MiXCR, one entry per CDR3 protein. The table lists 20,000 to 25,000 distinct CDR3 sequences, about 6.8% of them singletons. Notes on the study in general: Intratumoral expanded alpha and beta TCR counts were found to track tumor mutation counts.

Stated time point: sample taken at primary tumor resection. Sequences were derived from lung tumor tissue, sampled at surgery. These TCRs come from a male donor with early-stage non-small cell lung cancer.

There are many counts of this clonotype. J is TRBJ2-7 and V is TRBV4-2, with 7 bases lining up with TRBD2. This CDR3 is built from 15 residues. With 0 bases clipped from V and 1 base from J, the junction kept 3 bases outside the gene matches. CDR1 is LGHNA and CDR2 is YNFKEQ in the germline V gene. The CDR3 sequence is CASSQESGTSYEQYF. CDR3 nucleotide sequence: TGTGCCAGCAGCCAAGAAAGCGGGACTTCCTACGAGCAGTACTTC.

J is TRBJ2-7 and V is TRBV9; the match to TRBD2 covers 7 bases. Per the germline V gene, CDR1 is SGDLS and CDR2 is YYNGEE. V lost 3 bases and J lost 4; bases outside the gene matches: 10. CDR3 length equals 15 residues. CDR3 nucleotide sequence: TGTGCCAGCAGCGCCGCTGAGGCGGGGGTATACGAGCAGTACTTC. Translating gives CASSAAEAGVYEQYF.

This clonotype was recorded many times. The gene calls are TRBV12-3 or TRBV12-4 and TRBJ2-3; 8 bases fit TRBD2. V lost 6 bases and J lost 4; bases outside the gene matches: 12. The CDR3 runs to 16 residues. CDR3 sequence reads: CASSRRPGLVADTQYF. DNA of the CDR3: TGTGCCAGCAGCCGCCGCCCGGGACTAGTGGCAGATACGCAGTATTTT.

This clonotype appeared many times. The chain recombines TRBV15 with TRBJ1-6, with D unresolved. The CDR3 extends over 17 amino acids. Trimming cost V 2 bases and J 7 bases, with 18 bases left between them. Germline lookup yields CDR1 LNHNV and CDR2 YYDKDF (reference sequence). This CDR3 is CATSRQSDIRSNSPLHF. The DNA of the CDR3 is TGTGCCACCAGCAGACAATCAGATATAAGGTCCAATTCACCCCTCCACTTT.

In this sample, this clonotype turned up many times. The V call is TRBV20-1, the J call TRBJ1-6; the D gene is possibly TRBD1 (5 bases). The CDR3 totals 16 residues. The germline gives CDR1 DFQATT, CDR2 SNEGSKA (reference sequence). Trimming removed 1 base at V and 8 bases at J, with 18 bases between. The CDR3: CSARVRGTDSYSPLHF. The CDR3 DNA reads as TGCAGTGCTAGAGTGCGGGGGACCGATAGTTATTCACCCCTCCACTTT.

This clonotype came up a few times. The chain employs TRBV6-5 and TRBJ2-6, with 7 bases lining up with TRBD1. The CDR3 spans 21 residues. J lost 0 bases, V lost 0 bases, and 14 bases had no gene match. Germline V gives CDR1 MNHEY, CDR2 SVGAGI. The CDR3: CASSYSRILQGTSSGANVLTF. CDR3 sequence (DNA): TGTGCCAGCAGTTACTCGCGTATTTTACAGGGGACCAGCTCTGGGGCCAACGTCCTGACTTTC.

This clonotype has at least ten counts. CDR3 region: CASSYPAVPYEQYF. CDR3 DNA sequence: TGTGCCAGCAGTTACCCCGCAGTTCCCTACGAGCAGTACTTC. This chain joins TRBV6-2 or TRBV6-3 and TRBJ2-7; D not resolved. CDR1 and CDR2 from the germline V gene are MNHEY and SVGEGT. This CDR3 has 14 amino acids. Between the trimmed V and J ends, which lost 2 bases and 2 bases, there was a span of 10 bases.

This clonotype occurred many times. This sequence joins TRBV12-3 or TRBV12-4 and TRBJ2-3, with a weak D call TRBD2 (5 bases). This CDR3 spans 15 amino acids. V lost 3 bases and J 6 bases, leaving 16 bases between the germline ends. As DNA, the CDR3 is TGTGCCAGCAGTTTGGGTCCAACTAGGCCGGATACGCAGTATTTT. Its protein is CASSLGPTRPDTQYF.

At least ten counts were recorded for this clonotype. The chain has TRBV11-2 and TRBJ2-3; D perhaps matches TRBD1 (6 bases). The CDR3 length is 14 residues. Germline assignment: CDR1 SGHAT and CDR2 FQNNGV. The V and J ends lost 0 bases and 9 bases respectively, with 13 bases between them. The CDR3 nucleotides read TGTGCCAGCAGCTTAGACGTCTTACAGGGCACGCAGTATTTT. Translated: CASSLDVLQGTQYF.